These 21 T cell receptor beta chains were sequenced from one sample in a study of shared clonotypes between healthy human individuals. This table comes from immunoSEQ multiplex PCR, and its TCRdb copy is limited to in-frame clones, with some not included. The repertoire holds about 490,000 clones, with 70% to 80% as singletons. Material: PBMCs. The receptors were sampled from a woman aged 40 to 50 in good health. Some clones in this sample may be carry-over from other donors' samples.

This clone was counted between two and nine times. The chain employs TRBV7-3 and TRBJ2-6; the D is unclear. The V and J ends lost 5 bases and 1 base respectively, with 6 bases between them. In germline, CDR1 is SGHTA, CDR2 FQGTGA. The CDR3 loop spans 14 amino acids. The chain's CDR3 is CASSLESGANVLTF. For the CDR3, the DNA is TGTGCCAGCAGCCTCGAATCTGGGGCCAACGTCCTGACTTTC.

The chain employs TRBV9 and TRBJ2-3, with no clear D. Germline lookup yields CDR1 SGDLS and CDR2 YYNGEE. The CDR3 has 13 amino acids. V was clipped by 4 bases and J by 2 bases, with 8 bases between them. As DNA, the CDR3 is TGTGCCAGCAGCCCACCAGCCACAGATACGCAGTATTTT. Protein sequence: CASSPPATDTQYF.

This clone was detected only once. V gene TRBV7-2 combines with J gene TRBJ2-3, with D tentatively TRBD1 or TRBD2 (5 bases each). Germline V CDR1 and CDR2: SGHTA, FQGNSA. This CDR3 has 15 amino acids. The germline V and J ends were trimmed by 1 base and 1 base, with 9 bases remaining between them. The CDR3 protein is CASSLGGWGTDTQYF. The CDR3 region has the DNA TGTGCCAGCAGCTTAGGGGGGTGGGGCACAGATACGCAGTATTTT.

Regarding this clone: A much larger clone sits a single nucleotide away, making a read error possible. The chain recombines TRBV5-4 with TRBJ1-1, with 8 nucleotides matching TRBD1. Germline CDR1 and CDR2: SGHNT and YYREEE (reference sequence). This CDR3 region has 14 residues. V lost 4 bases and J lost 4; bases outside the gene matches: 6. Written as DNA, the CDR3 is TGTGCCAGCAGCCGACAGGGGCCAGGCACTGAAGCTTTCTTT. Protein: CASSRQGPGTEAFF. The variable domain in full, with the rest retrieved from reference TRBV5-4 and TRBJ1-1, is ETGVTQSPTHLIKTRGQQVTLRCSSQSGHNTVSWYQQALGQGPQFIFQYYREEENGRGNFPPRFSGLQFPNYSSELNVNALELDDSALYLCASSRQGPGTEAFFGQGTRLTVV.

As for this clone: A much bigger clone sits one base away, suggesting this may be a read error. The chain recombines TRBV18 with TRBJ2-7; maybe TRBD2 (7 bases). Trimming cost V 1 base and J 8 bases, with 18 bases left between them. CDR1 KGHSH and CDR2 LQKENI come from the germline V gene. This CDR3 has 15 amino acids. CDR3 amino acids: CASSPRVGGGGKQYF. Written as DNA, the CDR3 is TGTGCCAGCTCACCACGCGTGGGAGGCGGGGGCAAGCAGTACTTC. The variable domain in full, completed from reference TRBV18 and TRBJ2-7, reads NAGVMQNPRHLVRRRGQEARLRCSPMKGHSHVYWYRQLPEEGLKFMVYLQKENIIDESGMPKERFSAEFPKEGPSILRIQQVVRGDSAAYFCASSPRVGGGGKQYFGPGTRLTVT.

V gene TRBV6-1 combines with J gene TRBJ2-4; D may be TRBD1 (6 bases). V dropped 9 bases and J dropped 8 bases, with 20 bases sitting between them. CDR1 and CDR2 (germline): MNHNS, SASEGT. The CDR3 is made up of 14 amino acids. The CDR3 DNA reads TGTGCCAGTCTACTAGGGGGAGAGGAGCACATTCAGTACTTC. Amino acid sequence: CASLLGGEEHIQYF.

V gene TRBV29-1 combines with J gene TRBJ2-5; 8 positions agree with TRBD2. With V trimmed by 4 bases and J by 2 bases, 9 bases remained unmatched. The CDR3 covers 15 residues. Germline CDR1 SQVTM, CDR2 ANQGSEA. The DNA for the CDR3 is TGCAGCGTTGGAACTAGCGGAGCGCCTCAAGAGACCCAGTACTTC. Translated: CSVGTSGAPQETQYF.

This chain uses TRBV7-3 with TRBJ2-4; TRBD2 agrees at 7 bases. The CDR3 totals 18 residues. With V trimmed by 0 bases and J by 9 bases, 17 bases remained unmatched. Looked up from germline, CDR1 is SGHTA and CDR2 is FQGTGA. This CDR3 is CASSLTSAPGEGSGIQYF. The DNA for the CDR3 is TGTGCCAGCAGCTTAACCTCGGCCCCTGGGGAGGGGTCGGGCATTCAGTACTTC. Complete variable domain (other parts from reference TRBV7-3 and TRBJ2-4): GAGVSQTPSNKVTEKGKYVELRCDPISGHTALYWYRQSLGQGPEFLIYFQGTGAADDSGLPNDRFFAVRPEGSVSTLKIQRTERGDSAVYLCASSLTSAPGEGSGIQYFGAGTRLSVL.

This chain links TRBV9 with TRBJ2-2; no definite D call. Germline CDR1 SGDLS, CDR2 YYNGEE. The V gene lost 4 bases and the J gene lost 4 bases, with 11 bases spanning the gap. This CDR3 region has 14 residues. CDR3 coding DNA: TGTGCCAGCAGCTCCACCCCAGGCACCGGGGAGCTGTTTTTT. It yields the protein CASSSTPGTGELFF.

V is TRBV28 and J is TRBJ1-2; D not certain. The V end lost 5 bases, the J end lost 11 bases, and 6 bases lay between the germline ends. Germline V lookup: CDR1 MDHEN, CDR2 SYDVKM. This CDR3 spans 9 amino acids. In DNA, the CDR3 is TGTGCCAGCAGTCCTCCTTACACCTTC. Its translation is CASSPPYTF.

The J gene is TRBJ2-5, the V gene TRBV4-2; 8 bases are shared with TRBD2. The CDR3 spans 16 residues. V dropped 0 bases and J dropped 4; count of bases not matched to a gene: 7. The V gene's germline CDR1 is LGHNA and CDR2 YNFKEQ. In DNA, the CDR3 is TGTGCCAGCAGCCAAGATTACACGGCGGGGGGAGAGACCCAGTACTTC. This gives the protein CASSQDYTAGGETQYF.

The V gene is TRBV19, the J gene TRBJ2-1; 11 bases line up with TRBD2. Per the germline V gene, CDR1 is LNHDA and CDR2 is SQIVND (reference sequence). CDR3 length: 17 residues. Losses at the gene ends were 7 bases for V and 4 bases for J; bases not matched to a gene: 12. The CDR3 nucleotides are TGTGCCAGTACTCCTCGGGCTAGCGGGAGGTTTTACAATGAGCAGTTCTTC. Translated, it gives CASTPRASGRFYNEQFF.

The V gene is TRBV7-3, the J gene TRBJ2-1, with 9 bases matching TRBD2. The CDR3 length is 14 residues. Trimming removed 4 bases from V and 9 bases from J; junction bases left unmatched: 7. CDR1 is SGHTA, CDR2 FQGTGA, per germline. CDR3 loop: CASSSNSGSGEQFF. In DNA form, the CDR3 reads TGTGCCAGCAGCTCAAATAGCGGGAGTGGTGAGCAGTTCTTC.

This chain uses TRBV10-2 with TRBJ1-2; D might be TRBD1 (6 bases). Trimming removed 8 bases at V and 0 bases at J, with 22 bases between. CDR1 is WSHSY and CDR2 is SAAADI in the germline V gene. The CDR3 is 17 amino acids. The CDR3 loop reads CASLSDIGQKANYGYTF. The CDR3 DNA follows: TGCGCCAGCCTCAGCGACATCGGACAGAAAGCTAACTATGGCTACACCTTC.

V gene TRBV5-1 combines with J gene TRBJ1-4, with a weak D call TRBD1 (6 bases). Germline values: CDR1 SGHRS, CDR2 YFSETQ. V gave up 0 bases and J gave up 8 bases, with 11 bases separating them. This CDR3 has 14 residues. The CDR3: CASSLAIGGEKLFF. CDR3 bases: TGCGCCAGCAGCTTGGCCATCGGGGGCGAAAAACTGTTTTTT.

This clone was observed a single time. V and J are TRBV27 and TRBJ2-1; possible D gene TRBD2, 6 bases. V gave up 2 bases and J gave up 4 bases, with 9 bases separating them. Looked up from germline, CDR1 is MNHEY and CDR2 is SMNVEV (reference sequence). This CDR3 spans 14 amino acids. CDR3 in amino acids: CASSLGLPYNEQFF. The CDR3 nucleotides are TGTGCCAGCAGTTTAGGACTACCGTACAATGAGCAGTTCTTC.

The rearrangement uses TRBV29-1 and TRBJ2-7; D is perhaps TRBD2 (6 bases). CDR1 and CDR2 (germline): SQVTM, ANQGSEA. V lost 4 bases, J lost 3 bases, and 16 bases lay in between. The CDR3 runs to 14 residues. The CDR3 sequence: CSVGIRELDYEQYF. CDR3 DNA sequence: TGCAGCGTTGGAATCCGGGAGTTGGACTACGAGCAGTACTTC.

DNA of the CDR3: TGTGCCAGCAGCAAAAGACTAGCGATCAATGAGCAGTTCTTC. Translating gives CASSKRLAINEQFF. The chain links TRBV21-1 to TRBJ2-1; TRBD2 is the table's D call and was not checked against the DNA. TRBV21-1 is noted as a pseudogene. This CDR3 has 14 residues.

As to this clone: The sample has other DNA sequences that encode this CDR3 too. The chain is built from TRBV7-9 and TRBJ1-2; no clear D. V was shortened by 1 base and J by 5 bases, with 8 bases between the two germline ends. This CDR3 has 13 amino acids. Looked up from germline, CDR1 is SEHNR and CDR2 is FQNEAQ (reference sequence). CDR3 residues: CASSLDTRYGYTF. The CDR3 nucleotides are TGTGCCAGCAGCTTAGACACCAGATATGGCTACACCTTC.

The V call is TRBV7-9, the J call TRBJ1-5; 12 bases agree with TRBD1. The germline V gene has CDR1 SEHNR and CDR2 FQNEAQ (reference sequence). Trimming at V came to 4 bases and at J to 7 bases, leaving 5 bases not matched to a gene. The CDR3 length is 15 residues. This CDR3 is CASSSGTGGRQPQHF. CDR3 nucleotides: TGTGCCAGCAGCTCAGGGACAGGGGGCAGGCAGCCCCAGCATTTT.

The chain couples TRBV4-1 to TRBJ1-4; TRBD1 agrees at 9 bases. After removal of 2 bases from V and 7 bases from J, the junction contained 5 bases not matched to a gene. CDR1 MGHRA and CDR2 YSYEKL come from the germline V gene. This CDR3 has 15 residues. The CDR3 here is CASSQNRGQGEKLFF. The DNA of the CDR3 is TGCGCCAGCAGCCAAAACAGGGGGCAGGGTGAAAAACTGTTTTTT.